The 9 T cell receptor beta chains below come from one sample, sequenced in a study of blood T cells in healthy people across ages. Together with a sample-barcoded 5' primer, a J-beta primer mix was included in a second PCR lasting about 6 to 11 cycles. MiXCR, applied by TCRdb to the 5' RACE reads, yields one record per CDR3 protein. The data hold about 840,000 distinct CDR3 sequences, with 25% to 35% observed a single time. This sample also appeared in a second study, on T cells of mothers and their children.

Sequenced sample: blood. The receptor set was obtained from a woman between 40 and 50 years old in good health.

The chain recombines TRBV6-6 with TRBJ1-2, with no clear D. Germline assignment: CDR1 MNHNY and CDR2 SVGAGI (reference sequence). V shed 4 bases and J shed 4 bases, with 10 bases lying between them. This CDR3 region has 13 residues. The CDR3 nucleotides are TGTGCCAGCAGTTCCGGGAAGAGCTATGGCTACACCTTC. Its protein product is CASSSGKSYGYTF.

As regards this clonotype: At one boundary the junction diverges from the germline segment, which might be a read error. The V gene is TRBV18, the J gene TRBJ1-1; no firm D call. CDR3 size: 13 residues. Germline V gene lookup returns CDR1 KGHSH and CDR2 LQKENI. The CDR3 is CTSSPEMNTEAFF. CDR3 DNA: TGTACCAGCTCACCAGAGATGAACACTGAAGCTTTCTTT.

A note on this clonotype: This may arise from a read error, as a much more abundant clone is one base away. The gene calls are TRBV7-2 and TRBJ2-3; D is uncertain. CDR1 and CDR2 from the germline V gene are SGHTA and FQGNSA. The length of the CDR3 is 13 residues. The CDR3 spells CASSLEIPDAQYF. The DNA for the CDR3 is TGTGCCAGCAGCTTAGAGATCCCAGATGCGCAGTATTTT.

Concerning this clonotype itself: A much bigger clone sits one base away, suggesting this may be a read error. The chain has TRBV29-1 and TRBJ2-7, with 7 nucleotides matching TRBD2. CDR3 size: 12 residues. Germline V CDR1 and CDR2: SQVTM, ANQGSEA. The CDR3 region has the DNA TGCAGTTACACTCAGGGACGGGAGGCCCAGTACTTC. It is translated as CSYTQGREAQYF.

This clonotype has just a few counts. The chain combines TRBV6-1 with TRBJ2-7; D not certain. Per germline, CDR1 MNHNS and CDR2 SASEGT. The CDR3 is made up of 16 amino acids. Trimming took off 2 bases at V and 3 bases at J, with 17 bases between the two ends. The CDR3 DNA reads as TGTGCCAGCAGTGAACAACCTGGTGACCACGGCTACGAGCAGTACTTC. Translation: CASSEQPGDHGYEQYF.

V usage is TRBV19 and J usage is TRBJ2-1, with TRBD2 identical over 10 bases. The CDR3 contains 15 residues. Germline values: CDR1 LNHDA, CDR2 SQIVND (reference sequence). V dropped 4 bases and J dropped 3; count of bases not matched to a gene: 3. This CDR3 reads CASSTGLAVYNEQFF. In nucleotides, the CDR3 is TGTGCCAGTAGTACCGGACTAGCGGTCTACAATGAGCAGTTCTTC. Looking up the rest from reference TRBV19 and TRBJ2-1 gives the full variable domain: DGGITQSPKYLFRKEGQNVTLSCEQNLNHDAMYWYRQDPGQGLRLIYYSQIVNDFQKGDIAEGYSVSREKKESFPLTVTSAQKNPTAFYLCASSTGLAVYNEQFFGPGTRLTVL.

The V call is TRBV28, the J call TRBJ2-3; possibly TRBD2 for D (6 bases). Deletions cut 2 bases from V and 0 bases from J, with 9 bases between. The CDR3 consists of 15 residues. The V gene's germline CDR1 is MDHEN and CDR2 SYDVKM. CDR3 residues: CASSLAGKSTDTQYF. CDR3 nucleotide sequence: TGTGCCAGCAGTTTAGCGGGAAAAAGCACAGATACGCAGTATTTT.

The V gene is TRBV28, the J gene TRBJ1-4, with a weak D call TRBD1 (5 bases). V was pared by 2 bases and J by 10 bases, with 14 bases between. The CDR3 loop spans 14 amino acids. The germline gives CDR1 MDHEN, CDR2 SYDVKM. The CDR3 spells CASSLPLTGGKLFF. The CDR3 nucleotides are TGTGCCAGCAGTTTACCACTAACGGGGGGAAAACTGTTTTTT.

This clonotype was seen only a few times. The junction differs from germline at one of its ends, possibly a read error. The rearrangement links TRBV11-2 to TRBJ2-7; 8 nucleotides align to TRBD1. Germline V lookup: CDR1 SGHAT, CDR2 FQNNGV. The CDR3 is made up of 13 amino acids. This CDR3 reads CAGSLGQGVEQYF. For the CDR3, the DNA is TGTGCCGGCAGCTTAGGACAGGGTGTAGAGCAGTACTTC.